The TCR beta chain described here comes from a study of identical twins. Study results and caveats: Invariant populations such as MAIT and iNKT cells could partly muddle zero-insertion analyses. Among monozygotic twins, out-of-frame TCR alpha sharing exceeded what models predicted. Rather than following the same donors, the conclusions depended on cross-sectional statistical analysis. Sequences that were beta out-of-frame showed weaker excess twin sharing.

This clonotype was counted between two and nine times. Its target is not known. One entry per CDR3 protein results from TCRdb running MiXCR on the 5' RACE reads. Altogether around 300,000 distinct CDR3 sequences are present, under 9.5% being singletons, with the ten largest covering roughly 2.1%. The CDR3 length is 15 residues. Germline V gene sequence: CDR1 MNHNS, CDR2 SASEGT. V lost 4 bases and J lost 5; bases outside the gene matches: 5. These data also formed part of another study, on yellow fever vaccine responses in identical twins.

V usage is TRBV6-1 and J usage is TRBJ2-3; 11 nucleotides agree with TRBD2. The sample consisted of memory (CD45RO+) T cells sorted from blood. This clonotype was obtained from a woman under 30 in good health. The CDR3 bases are TGTGCCAGCAGTGTGTTAGCGGGGGGGAAAGATACGCAGTATTTT. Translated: CASSVLAGGKDTQYF.